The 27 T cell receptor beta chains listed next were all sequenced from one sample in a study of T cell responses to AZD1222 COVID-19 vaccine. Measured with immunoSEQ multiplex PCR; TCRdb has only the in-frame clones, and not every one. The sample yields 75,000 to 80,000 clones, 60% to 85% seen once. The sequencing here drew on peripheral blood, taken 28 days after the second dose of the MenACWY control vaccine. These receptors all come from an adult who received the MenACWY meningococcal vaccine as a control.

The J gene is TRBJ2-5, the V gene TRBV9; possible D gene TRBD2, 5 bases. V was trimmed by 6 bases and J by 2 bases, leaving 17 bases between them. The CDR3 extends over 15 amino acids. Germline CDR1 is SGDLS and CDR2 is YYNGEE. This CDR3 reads CASNIRGSLQETQYF. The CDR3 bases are TGTGCCAGCAACATACGGGGATCACTTCAAGAGACCCAGTACTTC.

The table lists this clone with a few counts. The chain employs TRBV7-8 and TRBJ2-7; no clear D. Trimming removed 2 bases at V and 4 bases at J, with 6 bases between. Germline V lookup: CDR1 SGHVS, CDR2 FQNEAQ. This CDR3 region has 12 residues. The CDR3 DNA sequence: TGTGCCAGCAGCTTATCCGGGTACGAGCAGTACTTC. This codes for CASSLSGYEQYF.

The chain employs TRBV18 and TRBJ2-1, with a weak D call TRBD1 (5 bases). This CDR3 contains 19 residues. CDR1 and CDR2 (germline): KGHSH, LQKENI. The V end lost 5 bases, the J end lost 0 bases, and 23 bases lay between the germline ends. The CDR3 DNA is TGTGCCAGCTCATCGACAGACTTCTTATTCTCAATCTCCTACAATGAGCAGTTCTTC. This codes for CASSSTDFLFSISYNEQFF. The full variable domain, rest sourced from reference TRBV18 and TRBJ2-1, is NAGVMQNPRHLVRRRGQEARLRCSPMKGHSHVYWYRQLPEEGLKFMVYLQKENIIDESGMPKERFSAEFPKEGPSILRIQQVVRGDSAAYFCASSSTDFLFSISYNEQFFGPGTRLTVL.

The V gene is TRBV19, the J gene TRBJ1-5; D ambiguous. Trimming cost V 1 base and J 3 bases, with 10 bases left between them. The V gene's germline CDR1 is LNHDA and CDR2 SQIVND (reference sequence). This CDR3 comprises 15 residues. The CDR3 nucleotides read TGTGCCAGTAGTATAGGTAGGAGACTCAATCAGCCCCAGCATTTT. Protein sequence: CASSIGRRLNQPQHF. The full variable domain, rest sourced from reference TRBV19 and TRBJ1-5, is DGGITQSPKYLFRKEGQNVTLSCEQNLNHDAMYWYRQDPGQGLRLIYYSQIVNDFQKGDIAEGYSVSREKKESFPLTVTSAQKNPTAFYLCASSIGRRLNQPQHFGDGTRLSIL.

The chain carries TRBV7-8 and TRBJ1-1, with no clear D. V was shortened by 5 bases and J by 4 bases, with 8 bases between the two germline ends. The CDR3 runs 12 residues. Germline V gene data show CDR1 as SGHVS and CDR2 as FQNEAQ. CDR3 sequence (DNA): TGTGCCAGCAGCCACCAAGCCACTGAAGCTTTCTTT. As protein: CASSHQATEAFF.

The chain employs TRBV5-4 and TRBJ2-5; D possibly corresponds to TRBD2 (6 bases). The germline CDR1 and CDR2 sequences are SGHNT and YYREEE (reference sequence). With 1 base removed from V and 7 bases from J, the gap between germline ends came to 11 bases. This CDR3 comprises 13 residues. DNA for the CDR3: TGTGCCAGCAGCTTGTCGGGGGTGGGGACCCAGTACTTC. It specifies CASSLSGVGTQYF.

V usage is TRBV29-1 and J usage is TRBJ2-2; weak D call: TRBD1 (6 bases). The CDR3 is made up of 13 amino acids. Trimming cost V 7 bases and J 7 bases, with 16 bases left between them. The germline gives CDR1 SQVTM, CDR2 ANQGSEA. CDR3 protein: CSASWTDSGELFF. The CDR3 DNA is TGCAGCGCAAGCTGGACAGACAGCGGGGAGCTGTTTTTT.

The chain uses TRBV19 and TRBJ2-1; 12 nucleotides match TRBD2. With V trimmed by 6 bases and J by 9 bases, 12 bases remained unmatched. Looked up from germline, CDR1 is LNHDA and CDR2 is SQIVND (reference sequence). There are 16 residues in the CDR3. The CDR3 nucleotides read TGTGCCAGTAGAGATCTAGCGGGAGGGTTTAAAGGTGAGCAGTTCTTC. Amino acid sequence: CASRDLAGGFKGEQFF.

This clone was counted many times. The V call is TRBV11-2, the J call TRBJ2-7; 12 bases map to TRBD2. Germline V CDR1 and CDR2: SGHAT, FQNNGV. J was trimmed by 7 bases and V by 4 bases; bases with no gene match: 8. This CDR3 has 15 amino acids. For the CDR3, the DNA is TGTGCCAGCAGCTGGAGGACTAGCGGGGATAAGGAGCAGTACTTC. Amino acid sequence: CASSWRTSGDKEQYF.

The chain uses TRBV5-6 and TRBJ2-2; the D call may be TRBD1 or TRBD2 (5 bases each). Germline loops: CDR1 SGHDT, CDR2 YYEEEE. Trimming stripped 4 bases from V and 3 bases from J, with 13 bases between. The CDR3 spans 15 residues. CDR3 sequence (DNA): TGTGCCAGCAGCCCTCCCGGGACCTACACCGGGGAGCTGTTTTTT. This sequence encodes CASSPPGTYTGELFF.

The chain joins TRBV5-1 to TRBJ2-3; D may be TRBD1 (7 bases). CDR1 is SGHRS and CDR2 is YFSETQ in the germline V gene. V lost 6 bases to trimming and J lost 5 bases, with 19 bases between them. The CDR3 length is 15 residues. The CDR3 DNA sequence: TGCGCCAGCACCCGGGACCCTCAGGGGGGAGATACGCAGTATTTT. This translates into CASTRDPQGGDTQYF. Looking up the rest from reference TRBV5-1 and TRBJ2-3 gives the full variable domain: KAGVTQTPRYLIKTRGQQVTLSCSPISGHRSVSWYQQTPGQGLQFLFEYFSETQRNKGNFPGRFSGRQFSNSRSEMNVSTLELGDSALYLCASTRDPQGGDTQYFGPGTRLTVL.

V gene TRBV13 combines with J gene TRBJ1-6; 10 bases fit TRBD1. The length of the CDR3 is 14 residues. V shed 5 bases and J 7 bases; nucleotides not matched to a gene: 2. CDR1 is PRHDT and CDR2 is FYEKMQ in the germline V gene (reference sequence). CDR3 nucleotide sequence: TGTGCCAGCAGCGAGACAGGGGGCAATTCACCCCTCCACTTT. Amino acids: CASSETGGNSPLHF.

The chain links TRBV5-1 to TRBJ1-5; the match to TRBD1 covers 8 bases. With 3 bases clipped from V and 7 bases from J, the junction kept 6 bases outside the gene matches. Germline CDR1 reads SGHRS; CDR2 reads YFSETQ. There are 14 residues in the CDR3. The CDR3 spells CASSWDRKGQPQHF. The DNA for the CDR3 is TGCGCCAGCAGCTGGGACAGGAAGGGCCAGCCCCAGCATTTT.

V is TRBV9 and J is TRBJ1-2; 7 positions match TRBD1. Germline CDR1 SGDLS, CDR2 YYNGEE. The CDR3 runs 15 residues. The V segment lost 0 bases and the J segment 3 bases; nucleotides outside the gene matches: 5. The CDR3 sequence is CASSVDTGADYGYTF. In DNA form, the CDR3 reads TGTGCCAGCAGCGTAGATACAGGGGCGGACTATGGCTACACCTTC.

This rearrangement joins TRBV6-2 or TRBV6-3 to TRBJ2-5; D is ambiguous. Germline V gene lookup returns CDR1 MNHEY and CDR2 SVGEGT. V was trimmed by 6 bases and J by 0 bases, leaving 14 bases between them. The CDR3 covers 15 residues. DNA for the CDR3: TGTGCCAGCAGCTCCCTAACGACATACCAAGAGACCCAGTACTTC. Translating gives CASSSLTTYQETQYF.

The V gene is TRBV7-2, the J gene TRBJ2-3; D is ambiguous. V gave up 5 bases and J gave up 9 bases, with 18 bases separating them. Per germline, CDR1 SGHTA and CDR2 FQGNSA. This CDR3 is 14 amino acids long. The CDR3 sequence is CASSPAGGPKTQYF. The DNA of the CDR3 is TGTGCCAGCAGCCCCGCAGGCGGACCCAAGACGCAGTATTTT.

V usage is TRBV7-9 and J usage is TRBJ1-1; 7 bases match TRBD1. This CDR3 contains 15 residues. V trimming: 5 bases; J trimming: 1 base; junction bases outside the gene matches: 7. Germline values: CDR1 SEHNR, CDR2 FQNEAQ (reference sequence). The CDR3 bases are TGTGCCAGCAGCCAGGACAGGTTTGGGAACACTGAAGCTTTCTTT. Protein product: CASSQDRFGNTEAFF.

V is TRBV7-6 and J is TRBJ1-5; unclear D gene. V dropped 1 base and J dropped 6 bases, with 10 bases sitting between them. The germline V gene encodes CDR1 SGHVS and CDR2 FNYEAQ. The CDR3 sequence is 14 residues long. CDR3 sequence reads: CASSLEGWGQPQHF. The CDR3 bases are TGTGCCAGCAGCTTAGAGGGTTGGGGTCAGCCCCAGCATTTT.

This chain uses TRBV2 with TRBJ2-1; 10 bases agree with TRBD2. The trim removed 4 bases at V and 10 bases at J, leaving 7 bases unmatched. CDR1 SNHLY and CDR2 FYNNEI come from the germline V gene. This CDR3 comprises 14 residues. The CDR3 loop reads CASSVSGRAGEQFF. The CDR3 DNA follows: TGTGCCAGCAGTGTGAGCGGGAGGGCCGGCGAGCAGTTCTTC.

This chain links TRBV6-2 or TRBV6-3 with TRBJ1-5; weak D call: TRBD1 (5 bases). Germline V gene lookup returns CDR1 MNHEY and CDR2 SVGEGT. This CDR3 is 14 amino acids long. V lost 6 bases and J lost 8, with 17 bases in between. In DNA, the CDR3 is TGTGCCAGCAGCAACGGGGGAGATGTTGAGCCCCAGCATTTT. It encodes CASSNGGDVEPQHF.

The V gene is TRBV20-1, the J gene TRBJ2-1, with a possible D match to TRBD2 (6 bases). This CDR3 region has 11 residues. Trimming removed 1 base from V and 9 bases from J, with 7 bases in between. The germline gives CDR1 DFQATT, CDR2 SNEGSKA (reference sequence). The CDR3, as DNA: TGCAGTGCTAGAGCGGGGGTTGAGCAGTTCTTC. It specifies CSARAGVEQFF.

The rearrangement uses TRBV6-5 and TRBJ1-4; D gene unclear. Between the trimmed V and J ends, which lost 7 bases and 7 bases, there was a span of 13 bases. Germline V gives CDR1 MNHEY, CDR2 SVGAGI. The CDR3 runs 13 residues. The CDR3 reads CASTVHETEKLFF. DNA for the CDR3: TGTGCCAGCACTGTGCACGAAACTGAAAAACTGTTTTTT.

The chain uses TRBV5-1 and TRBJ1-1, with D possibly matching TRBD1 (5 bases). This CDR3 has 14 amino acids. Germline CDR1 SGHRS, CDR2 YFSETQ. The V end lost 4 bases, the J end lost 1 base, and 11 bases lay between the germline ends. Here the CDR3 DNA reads TGCGCCAGCAGCCCCGGGGCCCGGAACACTGAAGCTTTCTTT. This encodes CASSPGARNTEAFF. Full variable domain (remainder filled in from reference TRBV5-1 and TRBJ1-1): KAGVTQTPRYLIKTRGQQVTLSCSPISGHRSVSWYQQTPGQGLQFLFEYFSETQRNKGNFPGRFSGRQFSNSRSEMNVSTLELGDSALYLCASSPGARNTEAFFGQGTRLTVV.

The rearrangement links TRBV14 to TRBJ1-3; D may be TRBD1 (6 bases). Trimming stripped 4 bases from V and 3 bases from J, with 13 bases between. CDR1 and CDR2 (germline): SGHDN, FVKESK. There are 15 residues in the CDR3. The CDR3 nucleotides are TGTGCCAGCAGCCCTATAGGGGGGTATGGAAACACCATATATTTT. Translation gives CASSPIGGYGNTIYF.

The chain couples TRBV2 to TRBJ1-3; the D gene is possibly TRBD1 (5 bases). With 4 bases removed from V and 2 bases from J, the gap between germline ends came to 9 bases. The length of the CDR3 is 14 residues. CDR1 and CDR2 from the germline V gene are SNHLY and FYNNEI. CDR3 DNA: TGTGCCAGCAGTGCGCGGGGGACTGGAAACACCATATATTTT. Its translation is CASSARGTGNTIYF. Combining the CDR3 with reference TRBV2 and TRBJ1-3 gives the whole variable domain EPEVTQTPSHQVTQMGQEVILRCVPISNHLYFYWYRQILGQKVEFLVSFYNNEISEKSEIFDDQFSVERPDGSNFTLKIRSTKLEDSAMYFCASSARGTGNTIYFGEGSWLTVV.

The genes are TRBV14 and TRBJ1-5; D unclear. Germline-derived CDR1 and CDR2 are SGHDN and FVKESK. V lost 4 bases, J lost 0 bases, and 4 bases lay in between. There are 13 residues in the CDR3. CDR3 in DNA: TGTGCCAGCAGCCCAGATAGCAATCAGCCCCAGCATTTT. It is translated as CASSPDSNQPQHF.

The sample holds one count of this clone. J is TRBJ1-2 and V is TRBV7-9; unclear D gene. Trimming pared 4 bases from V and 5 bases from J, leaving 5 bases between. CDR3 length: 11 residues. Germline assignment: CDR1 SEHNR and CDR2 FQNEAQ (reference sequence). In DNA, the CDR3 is TGTGCCAGCAGCTCCCAGTATGGCTACACCTTC. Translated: CASSSQYGYTF.